This T cell receptor beta chain was identified in a study of long-term antiretroviral therapy in people with HIV. It was version v3.0 of the immunoSEQ assay that was run at survey level. Measured with immunoSEQ multiplex PCR; TCRdb has only the in-frame clones, and not every one. Of 11,000 to 15,000 clones listed, roughly 78% are singletons. Sample: unsorted PBMCs, taken 3.2 years before starting antiretroviral therapy. The TCR originated in a man aged 35 to 55 with HIV.

CDR3 sequence: CASTNRGSGNTEAFF. The CDR3 bases are TGTGCCAGCACCAATAGGGGCTCGGGAAACACTGAAGCTTTCTTT. V is TRBV6-5 and J is TRBJ1-1, with a possible D match to TRBD1 (5 bases). The CDR3 covers 15 residues. CDR1 and CDR2 (germline): MNHEY, SVGAGI. V was clipped by 7 bases and J by 2 bases, with 17 bases between them.